These 16 T cell receptor beta chains were sequenced from one sample in a study of vaccination effects on CD4 cells after COVID-19. These receptors' targets are unknown. Only in-frame clones appear in the TCRdb table, and some are missing; sequencing was by immunoSEQ multiplex PCR. The table has around 66,000 clones, roughly 80% seen once. Viral peptide pool expansion of antigen-specific CD4+ T cells preceded sequencing in the ViraFEST assay. Subsequent to a culture period of roughly 11 days, CD4+ T cells were isolated. According to the study, vaccine recipients showed no prior SARS-CoV-2 infection and negative nucleocapsid antibodies. The sample consisted of CD4+ T cells from PBMCs cultured with HCoV-OC43 spike peptides, taken before COVID-19 vaccination. Subset denoted: HCoV-OC43 spike overlapping peptide pool stimulation. These receptors were collected from a human donor who received a COVID-19 vaccine.

This chain links TRBV3-1 (or the pseudogene TRBV3-2) with TRBJ1-1; perhaps TRBD1 as D (5 bases). Germline V gene lookup returns CDR1 LGHDT and CDR2 YNNKEL (reference sequence). This CDR3 is 16 amino acids long. V lost 0 bases, J lost 3 bases, and 14 bases lay in between. The CDR3 loop reads CASSQDPSGVYTEAFF. The DNA of the CDR3 is TGTGCCAGCAGCCAAGACCCTTCGGGGGTGTACACTGAAGCTTTCTTT.

The chain is built from TRBV25-1 and TRBJ1-4; D gene unclear. The CDR3 totals 13 residues. Germline V gene lookup returns CDR1 MGHDK and CDR2 SYGVNS. Trimming took 4 bases from V and 5 from J, leaving 8 bases between them. CDR3 sequence (DNA): TGTGCCAGCAGTGTTAGCATGAATGAAAAACTGTTTTTT. Its translation is CASSVSMNEKLFF.

V is TRBV18 and J is TRBJ1-2; 12 bases are shared with TRBD1. CDR3 size: 17 residues. With V trimmed by 3 bases and J by 4 bases, 9 bases remained unmatched. The germline gives CDR1 KGHSH, CDR2 LQKENI. For the CDR3, the DNA is TGTGCCAGCTCACCCCCCGGGACAGGGGGCGTCAGCTATGGCTACACCTTC. Protein sequence: CASSPPGTGGVSYGYTF.

This clone was picked up a small number of times. This sequence joins TRBV25-1 and TRBJ1-4; 8 bases are a match to TRBD1. Germline loops: CDR1 MGHDK, CDR2 SYGVNS. The ends lost 11 bases at V and 6 bases at J; junction bases unmatched: 5. The CDR3 loop spans 12 amino acids. CDR3 sequence (DNA): TGTGCCGTACAGGGGGTGGATGAAAAACTGTTTTTT. Protein product: CAVQGVDEKLFF.

This clone has only a few counts. V and J are TRBV6-5 and TRBJ1-2; D ambiguous. The CDR3 runs to 11 residues. The V gene's germline CDR1 is MNHEY and CDR2 SVGAGI. V dropped 7 bases and J dropped 1 base, with 4 bases sitting between them. As DNA, the CDR3 is TGTGCCAGCAAAAGTAACTATGGCTACACCTTC. It is translated as CASKSNYGYTF.

This chain uses TRBV7-8 with TRBJ2-2; weak D call: TRBD2 (7 bases). CDR1 SGHVS and CDR2 FQNEAQ come from the germline V gene. V shed 5 bases and J shed 1 base, with 20 bases lying between them. This CDR3 region has 18 residues. CDR3 sequence reads: CASSPTGGGAGNTGELFF. CDR3 coding DNA: TGTGCCAGCAGCCCCACAGGCGGGGGCGCTGGGAACACCGGGGAGCTGTTTTTT.

The gene calls are TRBV7-9 and TRBJ2-1; 7 positions match TRBD1. J gave up 4 bases and V 5 bases, and 5 bases lay outside the gene matches. The CDR3 length is 14 residues. In germline, CDR1 is SEHNR, CDR2 FQNEAQ (reference sequence). CDR3 nucleotide sequence: TGTGCCAGCAGCCGGCCGGGACAGTACAATGAGCAGTTCTTC. This translates into CASSRPGQYNEQFF.

This sequence joins TRBV18 and TRBJ2-2; D not certain. The germline CDR1 and CDR2 sequences are KGHSH and LQKENI. This CDR3 spans 15 amino acids. Trimming shortened V by 6 bases and J by 1 base, and 12 bases separated the two germline ends. This chain's CDR3 is CASSRSWQNTGELFF. DNA for the CDR3: TGTGCCAGCTCGCGCTCGTGGCAGAACACCGGGGAGCTGTTTTTT. The variable domain in full, completed from reference TRBV18 and TRBJ2-2, reads NAGVMQNPRHLVRRRGQEARLRCSPMKGHSHVYWYRQLPEEGLKFMVYLQKENIIDESGMPKERFSAEFPKEGPSILRIQQVVRGDSAAYFCASSRSWQNTGELFFGEGSRLTVL.

CDR3 region: CASSMGRGLRETQYF. CDR3 DNA: TGTGCCAGTAGTATGGGCAGGGGGTTGCGAGAGACCCAGTACTTC. The chain uses TRBV19 and TRBJ2-5, with 7 bases aligning to TRBD1. The germline gives CDR1 LNHDA, CDR2 SQIVND (reference sequence). With V trimmed by 3 bases and J by 4 bases, 8 bases remained unmatched. CDR3 size: 15 residues.

The J gene is TRBJ2-5, the V gene TRBV7-2; the match to TRBD1 covers 8 bases. Germline lookup yields CDR1 SGHTA and CDR2 FQGNSA. This CDR3 contains 14 residues. Unmatched junction bases numbered 6, after V lost 5 bases and J lost 4 bases. The CDR3 DNA reads as TGTGCCAGCAGCCCCCGGACAGGGCCAGAGACCCAGTACTTC. Protein sequence: CASSPRTGPETQYF. Full variable domain (remainder filled in from reference TRBV7-2 and TRBJ2-5): GAGVSQSPSNKVTEKGKDVELRCDPISGHTALYWYRQSLGQGLEFLIYFQGNSAPDKSGLPSDRFSAERTGGSVSTLTIQRTQQEDSAVYLCASSPRTGPETQYFGPGTRLLVL.

The rearrangement uses TRBV27 and TRBJ1-2; the match to TRBD1 covers 11 bases. The CDR3 consists of 13 residues. Germline CDR1 and CDR2: MNHEY and SMNVEV (reference sequence). The V segment lost 7 bases and the J segment 9 bases; nucleotides outside the gene matches: 7. CDR3 residues: CASTSGQGGRYTF. CDR3 bases: TGTGCCAGCACCTCGGGACAGGGGGGCCGCTACACCTTC.

V is TRBV24-1 and J is TRBJ2-5; TRBD2 matches 7 bases. Germline loops: CDR1 KGHDR, CDR2 SFDVKD. CDR3 length: 14 amino acids. Trimming took 7 bases from V and 2 from J; bases not matched to a gene: 6. In DNA form, the CDR3 reads TGTGCCACCAGCCCTCCGGGGGGACAAGAGACCCAGTACTTC. Amino acid sequence: CATSPPGGQETQYF.

This chain uses TRBV5-1 with TRBJ1-6, with a weak D call TRBD1 (6 bases). This CDR3 is 14 amino acids long. Germline V gene sequence: CDR1 SGHRS, CDR2 YFSETQ. V gave up 1 base and J gave up 10 bases, with 12 bases separating them. The CDR3 DNA reads as TGCGCCAGCAGCTTGAGGGGGTCTCAATCACCCCTCCACTTT. Protein product: CASSLRGSQSPLHF.

The rearrangement links TRBV18 to TRBJ2-1; a weak D match, TRBD2 (6 bases). The CDR3 contains 15 residues. Germline V lookup: CDR1 KGHSH, CDR2 LQKENI. Trimming pared 6 bases from V and 0 bases from J, leaving 12 bases between. The CDR3 DNA follows: TGTGCCAGCTCTACGGGACTGTCCTCCTACAATGAGCAGTTCTTC. Translation: CASSTGLSSYNEQFF.

The J gene is TRBJ1-2, the V gene TRBV19; no clear D. The germline CDR1 and CDR2 sequences are LNHDA and SQIVND (reference sequence). This CDR3 is built from 14 residues. V was trimmed by 6 bases and J by 7 bases, leaving 18 bases between them. CDR3: CASSQRTVGFGYTF. The CDR3 DNA sequence: TGTGCCAGTAGCCAACGAACAGTAGGGTTTGGCTACACCTTC.

The chain uses TRBV5-1 and TRBJ2-5; the match to TRBD2 covers 8 bases. Trimming took 4 bases from V and 5 from J; bases not matched to a gene: 7. Germline-derived CDR1 and CDR2 are SGHRS and YFSETQ. CDR3 length: 14 residues. In nucleotides, the CDR3 is TGCGCCAGCAGCCTTGGACTAGCTGTTGAGACCCAGTACTTC. Translation gives CASSLGLAVETQYF.